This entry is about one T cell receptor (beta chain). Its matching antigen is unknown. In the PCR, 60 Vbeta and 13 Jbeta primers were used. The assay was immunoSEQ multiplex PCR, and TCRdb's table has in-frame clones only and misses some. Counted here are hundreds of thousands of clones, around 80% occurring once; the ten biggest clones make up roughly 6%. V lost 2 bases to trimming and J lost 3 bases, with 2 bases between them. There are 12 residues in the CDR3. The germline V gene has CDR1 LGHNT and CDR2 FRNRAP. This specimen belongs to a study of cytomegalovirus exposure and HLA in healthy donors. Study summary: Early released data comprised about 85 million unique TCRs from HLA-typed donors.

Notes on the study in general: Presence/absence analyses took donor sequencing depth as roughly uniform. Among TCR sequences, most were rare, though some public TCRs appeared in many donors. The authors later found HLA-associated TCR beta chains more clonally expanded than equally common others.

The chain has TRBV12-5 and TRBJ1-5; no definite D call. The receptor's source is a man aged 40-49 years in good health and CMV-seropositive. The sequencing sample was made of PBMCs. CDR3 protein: CASGLLNQPQHF. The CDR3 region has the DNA TGTGCTAGTGGTTTGCTCAATCAGCCCCAGCATTTT.